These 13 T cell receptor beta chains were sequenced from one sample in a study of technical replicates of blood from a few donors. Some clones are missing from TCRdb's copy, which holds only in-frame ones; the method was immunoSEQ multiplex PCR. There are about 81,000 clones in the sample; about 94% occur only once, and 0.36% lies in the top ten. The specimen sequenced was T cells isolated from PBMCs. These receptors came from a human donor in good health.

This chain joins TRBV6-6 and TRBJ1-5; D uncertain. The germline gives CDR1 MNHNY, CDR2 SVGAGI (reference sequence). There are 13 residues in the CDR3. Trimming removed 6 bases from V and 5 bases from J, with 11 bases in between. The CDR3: CASRTNIDQPQHF. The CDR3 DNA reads TGTGCCAGCAGAACAAACATCGATCAGCCCCAGCATTTT.

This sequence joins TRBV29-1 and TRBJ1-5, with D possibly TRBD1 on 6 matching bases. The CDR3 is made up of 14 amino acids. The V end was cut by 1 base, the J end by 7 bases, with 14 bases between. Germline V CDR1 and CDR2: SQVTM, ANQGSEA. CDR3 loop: CSVEVVGAGQPQHF. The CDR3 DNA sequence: TGCAGCGTTGAAGTGGTGGGGGCTGGACAGCCCCAGCATTTT.

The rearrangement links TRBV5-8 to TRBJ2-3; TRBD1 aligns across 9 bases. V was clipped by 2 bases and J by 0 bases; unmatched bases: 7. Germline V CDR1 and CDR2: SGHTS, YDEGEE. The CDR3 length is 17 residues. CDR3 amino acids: CASSFFIGTGSTDTQYF. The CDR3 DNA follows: TGTGCCAGCAGCTTTTTTATAGGGACAGGGAGCACAGATACGCAGTATTTT.

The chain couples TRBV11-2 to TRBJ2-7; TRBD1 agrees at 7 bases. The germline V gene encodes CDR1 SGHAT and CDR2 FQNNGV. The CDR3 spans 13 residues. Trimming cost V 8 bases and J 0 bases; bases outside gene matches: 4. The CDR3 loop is CASEGTDSYEQYF. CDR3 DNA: TGTGCCAGCGAGGGGACAGACTCCTACGAGCAGTACTTC.

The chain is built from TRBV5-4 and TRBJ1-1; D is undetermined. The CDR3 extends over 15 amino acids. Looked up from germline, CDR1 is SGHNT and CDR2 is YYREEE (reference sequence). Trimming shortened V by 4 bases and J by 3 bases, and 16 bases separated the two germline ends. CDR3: CASSLGPGFDTEAFF. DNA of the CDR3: TGTGCCAGCAGCCTCGGTCCGGGGTTCGACACTGAAGCTTTCTTT. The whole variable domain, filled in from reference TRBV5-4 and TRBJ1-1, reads ETGVTQSPTHLIKTRGQQVTLRCSSQSGHNTVSWYQQALGQGPQFIFQYYREEENGRGNFPPRFSGLQFPNYSSELNVNALELDDSALYLCASSLGPGFDTEAFFGQGTRLTVV.

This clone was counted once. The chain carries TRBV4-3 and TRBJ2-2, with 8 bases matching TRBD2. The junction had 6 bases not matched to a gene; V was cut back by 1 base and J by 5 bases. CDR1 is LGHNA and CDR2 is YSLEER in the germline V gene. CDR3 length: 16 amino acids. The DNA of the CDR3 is TGCGCCAGCAGCCAAGGAGGCCGGGAGGGTACCGGGGAGCTGTTTTTT. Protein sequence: CASSQGGREGTGELFF.

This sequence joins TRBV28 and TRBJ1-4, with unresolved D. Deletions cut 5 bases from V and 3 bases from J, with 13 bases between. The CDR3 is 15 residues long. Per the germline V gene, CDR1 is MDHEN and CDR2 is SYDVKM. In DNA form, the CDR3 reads TGTGCCAGCAGTCCCCCCGGTCGGGCTAATGAAAAACTGTTTTTT. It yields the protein CASSPPGRANEKLFF.

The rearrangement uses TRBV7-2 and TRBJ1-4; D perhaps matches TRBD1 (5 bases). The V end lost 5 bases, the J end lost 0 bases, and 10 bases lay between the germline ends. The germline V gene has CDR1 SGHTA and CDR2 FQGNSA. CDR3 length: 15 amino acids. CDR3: CASSGVRATNEKLFF. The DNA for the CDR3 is TGTGCCAGCAGCGGCGTCAGGGCAACTAATGAAAAACTGTTTTTT.

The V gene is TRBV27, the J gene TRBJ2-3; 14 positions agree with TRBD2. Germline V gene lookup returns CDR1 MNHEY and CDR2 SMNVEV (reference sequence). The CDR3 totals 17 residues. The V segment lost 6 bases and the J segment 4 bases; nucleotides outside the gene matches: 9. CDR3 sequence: CASRYGTSGSVADTQYF. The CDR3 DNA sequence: TGTGCCAGCAGATACGGGACTAGCGGGAGTGTTGCAGATACGCAGTATTTT.

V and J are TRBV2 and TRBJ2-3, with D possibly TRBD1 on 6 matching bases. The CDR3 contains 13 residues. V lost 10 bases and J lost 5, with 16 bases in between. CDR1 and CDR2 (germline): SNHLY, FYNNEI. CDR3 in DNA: TGTGCCACCGAGACAGGTTCAGGAGATACGCAGTATTTT. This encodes CATETGSGDTQYF.

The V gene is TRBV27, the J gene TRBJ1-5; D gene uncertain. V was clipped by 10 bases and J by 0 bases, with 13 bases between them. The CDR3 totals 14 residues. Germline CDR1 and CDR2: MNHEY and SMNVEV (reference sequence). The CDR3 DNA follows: TGTGCCACCCGTTCGGGATTTAGCAATCAGCCCCAGCATTTT. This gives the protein CATRSGFSNQPQHF.

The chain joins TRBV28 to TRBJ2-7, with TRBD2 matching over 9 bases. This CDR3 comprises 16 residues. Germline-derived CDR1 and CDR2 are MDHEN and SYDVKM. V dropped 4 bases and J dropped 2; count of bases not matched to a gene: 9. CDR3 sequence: CASSYGRAGGTYEQYF. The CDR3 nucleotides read TGTGCCAGCAGTTATGGGAGAGCGGGAGGAACCTACGAGCAGTACTTC. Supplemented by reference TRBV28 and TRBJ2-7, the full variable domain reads DVKVTQSSRYLVKRTGEKVFLECVQDMDHENMFWYRQDPGLGLRLIYFSYDVKMKEKGDIPEGYSVSREKKERFSLILESASTNQTSMYLCASSYGRAGGTYEQYFGPGTRLTVT.

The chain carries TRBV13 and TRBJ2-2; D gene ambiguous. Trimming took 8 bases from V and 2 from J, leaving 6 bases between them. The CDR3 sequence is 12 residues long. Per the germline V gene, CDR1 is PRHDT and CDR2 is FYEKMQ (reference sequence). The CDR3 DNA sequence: TGTGCCAGCTTAGTTAACACCGGGGAGCTGTTTTTT. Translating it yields CASLVNTGELFF.